This T cell receptor beta chain emerged from a study of human T cells and chemical hapten exposure. Across the study: Patch tests put 0.01% DPC on the upper back, read at 6 days. Patients, predominantly female, presented with alopecia areata, totalis or universalis.

The library tagged each cDNA molecule with unique molecular identifiers. Authors' data handling: Samples had a median of approximately 89,000 TCRs, ranging roughly 23,224 to 690,600. Each CDR3 protein gets one entry after TCRdb re-called the RACE reads with MiXCR. The V and J calls, along with clone size, are taken from TCRdb and not from the paper's own processing. The sample holds 75,000 to 95,000 distinct CDR3 sequences, about 11% seen once. The CDR3 has 13 residues. The J segment lost 4 bases and the V segment lost 1 base, leaving 4 bases of the junction unmatched. The germline V gene encodes CDR1 SQVTM and CDR2 ANQGSEA. Specified time point: patch test 2, 6 weeks after DPC sensitization. Treatment defined: therapeutic diphenylcyclopropenone sensitization with weekly scalp DPC.

The source material was whole blood, sampled in connection with sensitization to the hapten diphenylcyclopropenone (DPC). The source is a man in his forties with alopecia areata. Some clones in this sample may be carry-over from other donors' samples. This chain links TRBV29-1 with TRBJ2-7, with 7 positions matching TRBD2. The CDR3 is CSVEGLAEYEQYF. The CDR3 DNA follows: TGCAGCGTTGAAGGACTAGCAGAGTACGAGCAGTACTTC.